This passage covers 25 T cell receptor beta chains from one sample sequenced in a study of cytomegalovirus exposure and HLA in healthy donors. Using immunoSEQ multiplex PCR, the repertoire was profiled, and TCRdb retains in-frame clones only, with some absent. The data contain 150,000 to 200,000 clones, 85% of them singletons. The material sequenced was PBMCs. These receptors were collected from a man aged 18 to 30 in good health and CMV-seropositive.

The chain carries TRBV6-4 and TRBJ2-3; 10 nucleotides match TRBD2. The CDR3 runs to 15 residues. Germline-derived CDR1 and CDR2 are MRHNA and SNTAGT. V trimming: 2 bases; J trimming: 3 bases; junction bases outside the gene matches: 2. The CDR3 here is CASSDSGGATDTQYF. CDR3 DNA: TGTGCCAGCAGTGACAGCGGGGGGGCAACAGATACGCAGTATTTT.

This chain links TRBV4-2 with TRBJ2-7; maybe TRBD2 (6 bases). There are 14 residues in the CDR3. The germline V and J ends were trimmed by 2 bases and 3 bases, with 11 bases remaining between them. From germline, CDR1 is LGHNA and CDR2 YNFKEQ. The chain's CDR3 is CASSQLVRGYEQYF. DNA of the CDR3: TGTGCCAGCAGCCAACTCGTGCGGGGCTACGAGCAGTACTTC.

The chain recombines TRBV4-1 with TRBJ1-1, with 12 bases fitting TRBD1. From germline, CDR1 is MGHRA and CDR2 YSYEKL. This CDR3 spans 13 amino acids. The ends lost 4 bases at V and 10 bases at J; junction bases unmatched: 4. CDR3 residues: CASSRGTGGGAFF. The CDR3 DNA reads as TGCGCCAGCAGCCGAGGGACAGGGGGCGGAGCTTTCTTT.

The J gene is TRBJ2-4, the V gene TRBV9, with 7 nucleotides matching TRBD2. CDR3 length: 14 residues. The V and J ends lost 0 bases and 8 bases, in that order; junction bases with no gene match: 5. Germline CDR1 SGDLS, CDR2 YYNGEE. CDR3: CASSVGQGGDIQYF. The CDR3 DNA reads TGTGCCAGCAGCGTAGGTCAGGGAGGGGACATTCAGTACTTC.

This chain connects TRBV6-1 to TRBJ2-7; D remains ambiguous. The germline V and J ends were trimmed by 0 bases and 2 bases, with 8 bases remaining between them. Looked up from germline, CDR1 is MNHNS and CDR2 is SASEGT. The CDR3 runs 14 residues. The CDR3 here is CASSEAADTYEQYF. CDR3 DNA sequence: TGTGCCAGCAGTGAAGCCGCGGATACCTACGAGCAGTACTTC.

The chain joins TRBV30 to TRBJ1-2; D is perhaps TRBD1 (6 bases). Per the germline V gene, CDR1 is GTSNPN and CDR2 is SVGIG (reference sequence). This CDR3 region has 14 residues. Trimming pared 0 bases from V and 8 bases from J, leaving 16 bases between. CDR3 region: CAWSVIPTRGGYTF. The CDR3 bases are TGTGCCTGGAGTGTGATTCCTACGAGGGGGGGCTACACCTTC.

This chain uses TRBV7-2 with TRBJ2-5; TRBD2 agrees at 9 bases. Germline loops: CDR1 SGHTA, CDR2 FQGNSA. Unmatched junction bases numbered 10, after V lost 2 bases and J lost 3 bases. There are 17 residues in the CDR3. The CDR3 spells CASSLRNGGGAEETQYF. DNA of the CDR3: TGTGCCAGCAGCTTACGCAACGGCGGGGGGGCCGAAGAGACCCAGTACTTC.

The chain combines TRBV29-1 with TRBJ2-1; 9 bases fit TRBD2. With 1 base clipped from V and 8 bases from J, the junction kept 6 bases outside the gene matches. Germline CDR1 is SQVTM and CDR2 is ANQGSEA. The CDR3 has 14 residues. The chain's CDR3 is CSVEGGRARDEQFF. The CDR3 nucleotides are TGCAGCGTTGAAGGCGGGAGGGCCCGGGATGAGCAGTTCTTC.

CDR3 nucleotides: TGTGCCAGCAGCGCAGGGGATCGTGGCTACACCTTC. It is translated as CASSAGDRGYTF. V and J are TRBV6-5 and TRBJ1-2, with a possible D match to TRBD1 (6 bases). Germline CDR1 reads MNHEY; CDR2 reads SVGAGI. The CDR3 is made up of 12 amino acids. The V end was cut by 6 bases, the J end by 7 bases, with 12 bases between.

The genes are TRBV19 and TRBJ2-7; the match to TRBD1 covers 8 bases. J gave up 6 bases and V 7 bases, and 14 bases lay outside the gene matches. There are 15 residues in the CDR3. Germline CDR1 is LNHDA and CDR2 is SQIVND (reference sequence). The CDR3 bases are TGTGCCAGTACCGCAAAAGGACAGGGCCCCGTCGAGCAGTACTTC. Its protein is CASTAKGQGPVEQYF.

The gene calls are TRBV5-1 and TRBJ1-2; a possible D gene is TRBD1 (6 bases). V gave up 4 bases and J gave up 2 bases, with 21 bases separating them. The CDR3 extends over 17 amino acids. From germline, CDR1 is SGHRS and CDR2 YFSETQ. The CDR3 nucleotides read TGCGCCAGCAGCCCGAGGGGACAACCCGTCCCAAACTATGGCTACACCTTC. This translates into CASSPRGQPVPNYGYTF.

This clone was found once. The V call is TRBV5-1, the J call TRBJ1-1, with a weak D call TRBD1 (5 bases). The germline CDR1 and CDR2 sequences are SGHRS and YFSETQ. The CDR3 loop spans 16 amino acids. V lost 6 bases and J lost 0, with 18 bases in between. CDR3: CASNPGGGTMNTEAFF. The CDR3 nucleotides read TGCGCCAGCAACCCGGGGGGGGGTACGATGAACACTGAAGCTTTCTTT.

This sequence joins TRBV2 and TRBJ2-3; 8 nucleotides match TRBD1. Germline V gene lookup returns CDR1 SNHLY and CDR2 FYNNEI. V was clipped by 6 bases and J by 3 bases; unmatched bases: 14. There are 17 residues in the CDR3. As DNA, the CDR3 is TGTGCCAGCAGAATAAACCCCGGGACAGGAGGTACAGATACGCAGTATTTT. Protein sequence: CASRINPGTGGTDTQYF.

V and J are TRBV30 and TRBJ1-3; weak D call: TRBD1 (5 bases). Germline-derived CDR1 and CDR2 are GTSNPN and SVGIG (reference sequence). Trimming stripped 2 bases from V and 4 bases from J, with 12 bases between. This CDR3 has 14 amino acids. The CDR3 loop reads CAWSYGGGGNTIYF. CDR3 bases: TGTGCCTGGAGTTACGGGGGGGGAGGAAACACCATATATTTT.

The chain links TRBV4-2 to TRBJ2-7; 10 positions agree with TRBD2. Germline assignment: CDR1 LGHNA and CDR2 YNFKEQ. The junction had 4 bases not matched to a gene; V was cut back by 0 bases and J by 5 bases. The length of the CDR3 is 15 residues. The CDR3 nucleotides read TGTGCCAGCAGCCAAGATCTCCTAGCGGGAGACGAGCAGTACTTC. Protein: CASSQDLLAGDEQYF.

The V and J genes are TRBV9 and TRBJ2-1, with a possible D match to TRBD2 (7 bases). Germline lookup yields CDR1 SGDLS and CDR2 YYNGEE. The length of the CDR3 is 14 residues. Trimming took 4 bases from V and 8 from J, leaving 16 bases between them. The CDR3 region is CASSPRGPGDEQFF. The CDR3, as DNA: TGTGCCAGCAGCCCGCGGGGGCCCGGGGATGAGCAGTTCTTC. Supplemented by reference TRBV9 and TRBJ2-1, the full variable domain reads DSGVTQTPKHLITATGQRVTLRCSPRSGDLSVYWYQQSLDQGLQFLIQYYNGEERAKGNILERFSAQQFPDLHSELNLSSLELGDSALYFCASSPRGPGDEQFFGPGTRLTVL.

This clone was picked up a small number of times. The chain joins TRBV7-6 to TRBJ1-2; 9 nucleotides line up with TRBD1. V lost 5 bases, J lost 6 bases, and 4 bases stayed unmatched. CDR1 and CDR2 (germline): SGHVS, FNYEAQ. CDR3 length equals 13 residues. CDR3 coding DNA: TGTGCCAGCAGCGCGGACAGGGGTGATGGCTACACCTTC. It specifies CASSADRGDGYTF.

The chain carries TRBV30 and TRBJ1-1, with D maybe TRBD1 (5 bases). V was shortened by 3 bases and J by 1 base, with 9 bases between the two germline ends. The CDR3 consists of 13 residues. Germline V lookup: CDR1 GTSNPN, CDR2 SVGIG (reference sequence). CDR3 region: CAWRPGGNTEAFF. For the CDR3, the DNA is TGTGCCTGGAGGCCGGGGGGGAACACTGAAGCTTTCTTT. The full variable domain, its missing parts supplied by reference TRBV30 and TRBJ1-1, is SQTIHQWPATLVQPVGSPLSLECTVEGTSNPNLYWYRQAAGRGLQLLFYSVGIGQISSEVPQNLSASRPQDRQFILSSKKLLLSDSGFYLCAWRPGGNTEAFFGQGTRLTVV.

This clone was seen once. This chain joins TRBV4-1 and TRBJ1-5; the match to TRBD1 covers 10 bases. The CDR3 consists of 15 residues. V gave up 5 bases and J gave up 2 bases; unmatched junction bases: 3. The germline CDR1 and CDR2 sequences are MGHRA and YSYEKL. The CDR3 reads CASSSGTGGNQPQHF. The DNA of the CDR3 is TGCGCCAGCAGCAGCGGGACAGGGGGCAATCAGCCCCAGCATTTT.

The V and J genes are TRBV7-9 and TRBJ1-1; 7 positions match TRBD1. The ends lost 5 bases at V and 1 base at J; junction bases unmatched: 7. Germline assignment: CDR1 SEHNR and CDR2 FQNEAQ (reference sequence). This CDR3 is 15 amino acids long. CDR3 in amino acids: CASSPSQGRNTEAFF. The CDR3 region has the DNA TGTGCCAGCAGCCCCTCACAGGGGCGGAACACTGAAGCTTTCTTT.

V gene TRBV4-1 combines with J gene TRBJ2-5; weak D call: TRBD2 (6 bases). Germline V gives CDR1 MGHRA, CDR2 YSYEKL. V was pared by 0 bases and J by 5 bases, with 13 bases between. The CDR3 spans 15 residues. This CDR3 reads CASSQDLGGVETQYF. CDR3 sequence (DNA): TGCGCCAGCAGCCAAGATTTAGGCGGGGTGGAGACCCAGTACTTC.

The V and J genes are TRBV27 and TRBJ2-7, with 8 bases identical to TRBD1. Germline values: CDR1 MNHEY, CDR2 SMNVEV (reference sequence). V trimming: 2 bases; J trimming: 2 bases; junction bases outside the gene matches: 8. This CDR3 contains 16 residues. The CDR3: CASSLGGQGPAYEQYF. In nucleotides, the CDR3 is TGTGCCAGCAGTTTAGGCGGACAGGGTCCAGCCTACGAGCAGTACTTC.

The chain couples TRBV11-3 to TRBJ2-3; D not certain. V lost 1 base, J lost 2 bases, and 7 bases lay in between. The CDR3 length is 14 residues. Germline CDR1 reads SGHNT; CDR2 reads YENEEA. This CDR3 reads CASSLVDNTDTQYF. In DNA, the CDR3 is TGTGCCAGCAGCTTAGTTGACAACACAGATACGCAGTATTTT.

This clone came up once. This chain connects TRBV7-9 to TRBJ2-3, with no clear D. The length of the CDR3 is 16 residues. Trimming left V 5 bases short and J 6 bases short, with 21 bases between. The germline CDR1 and CDR2 sequences are SEHNR and FQNEAQ (reference sequence). As DNA, the CDR3 is TGTGCCAGCAGCCCCTGGAGAGGCCCGTCCGTTGATACGCAGTATTTT. As protein: CASSPWRGPSVDTQYF. Full variable domain (remainder filled in from reference TRBV7-9 and TRBJ2-3): DTGVSQNPRHKITKRGQNVTFRCDPISEHNRLYWYRQTLGQGPEFLTYFQNEAQLEKSRLLSDRFSAERPKGSFSTLEIQRTEQGDSAMYLCASSPWRGPSVDTQYFGPGTRLTVL.

The chain recombines TRBV30 with TRBJ2-5; TRBD2 matches 9 bases. V lost 3 bases and J lost 5; bases outside the gene matches: 10. Germline assignment: CDR1 GTSNPN and CDR2 SVGIG (reference sequence). The CDR3 sequence is 15 residues long. The DNA for the CDR3 is TGTGCCTGGAGGTCAGGCGGGGGGGCCGGGGAGACCCAGTACTTC. Translation: CAWRSGGGAGETQYF.